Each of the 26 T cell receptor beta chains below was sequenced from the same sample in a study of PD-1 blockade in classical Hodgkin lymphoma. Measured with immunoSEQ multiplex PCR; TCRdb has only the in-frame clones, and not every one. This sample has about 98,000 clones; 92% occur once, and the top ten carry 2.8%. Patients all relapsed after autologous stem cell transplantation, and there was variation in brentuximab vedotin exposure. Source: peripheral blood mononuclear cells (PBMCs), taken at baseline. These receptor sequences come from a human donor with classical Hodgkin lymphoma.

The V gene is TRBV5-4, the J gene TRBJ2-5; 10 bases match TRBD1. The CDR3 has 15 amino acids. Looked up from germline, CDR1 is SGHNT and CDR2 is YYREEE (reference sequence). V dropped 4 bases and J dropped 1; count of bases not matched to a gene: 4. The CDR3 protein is CASSRDRGSQETQYF. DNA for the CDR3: TGTGCCAGCAGCCGGGACAGGGGATCCCAAGAGACCCAGTACTTC.

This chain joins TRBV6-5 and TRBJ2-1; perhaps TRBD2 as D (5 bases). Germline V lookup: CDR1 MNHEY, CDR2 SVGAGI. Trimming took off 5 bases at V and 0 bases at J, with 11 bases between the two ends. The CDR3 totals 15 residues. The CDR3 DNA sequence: TGTGCCAGCAGTCTTATAGCGAGCTCCTACAATGAGCAGTTCTTC. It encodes CASSLIASSYNEQFF.

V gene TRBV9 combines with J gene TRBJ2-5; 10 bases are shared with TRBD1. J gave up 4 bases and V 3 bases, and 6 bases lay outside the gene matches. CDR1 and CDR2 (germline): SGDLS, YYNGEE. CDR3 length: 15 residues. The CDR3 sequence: CASSGSTGGRETQYF. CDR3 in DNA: TGTGCCAGCAGCGGGTCGACAGGGGGCAGAGAGACCCAGTACTTC.

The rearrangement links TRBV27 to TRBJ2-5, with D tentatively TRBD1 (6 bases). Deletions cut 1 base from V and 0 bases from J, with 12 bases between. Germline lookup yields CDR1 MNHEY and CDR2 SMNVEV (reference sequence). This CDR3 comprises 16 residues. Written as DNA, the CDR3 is TGTGCCAGCAGTTTATTTCCTACAGGGTACCAAGAGACCCAGTACTTC. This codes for CASSLFPTGYQETQYF.

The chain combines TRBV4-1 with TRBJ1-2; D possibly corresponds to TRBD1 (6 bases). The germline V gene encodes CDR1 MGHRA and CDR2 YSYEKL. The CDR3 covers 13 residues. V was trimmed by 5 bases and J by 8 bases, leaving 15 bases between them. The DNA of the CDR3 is TGCGCCAGCAGCTTAGGACGGGGGCGCGGCTACACCTTC. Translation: CASSLGRGRGYTF.

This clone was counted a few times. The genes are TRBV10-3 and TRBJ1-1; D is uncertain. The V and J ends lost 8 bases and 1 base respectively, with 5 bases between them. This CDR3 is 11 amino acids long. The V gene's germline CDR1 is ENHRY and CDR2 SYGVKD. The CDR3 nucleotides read TGTGCCATCGCAGCGAACACTGAAGCTTTCTTT. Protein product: CAIAANTEAFF.

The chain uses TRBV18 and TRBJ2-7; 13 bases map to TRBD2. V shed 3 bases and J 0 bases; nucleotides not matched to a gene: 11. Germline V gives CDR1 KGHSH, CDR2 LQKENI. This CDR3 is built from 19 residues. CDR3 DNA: TGTGCCAGCTCACCTCTTCCGGGACTAGCGGGGCCCCACTCCTACGAGCAGTACTTC. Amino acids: CASSPLPGLAGPHSYEQYF.

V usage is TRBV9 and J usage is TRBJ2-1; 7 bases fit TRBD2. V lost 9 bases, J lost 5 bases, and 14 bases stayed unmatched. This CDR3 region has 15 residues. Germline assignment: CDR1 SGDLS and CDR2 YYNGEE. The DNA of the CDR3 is TGTGCCACCGGCGGTAGGAGCGGGGCTGACAATGAGCAGTTCTTC. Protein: CATGGRSGADNEQFF.

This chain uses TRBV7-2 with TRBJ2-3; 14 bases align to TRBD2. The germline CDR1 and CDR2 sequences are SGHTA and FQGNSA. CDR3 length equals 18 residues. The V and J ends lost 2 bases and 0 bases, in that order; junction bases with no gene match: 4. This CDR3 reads CASSLWGTSGSSTDTQYF. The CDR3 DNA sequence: TGTGCCAGCAGCTTATGGGGGACTAGCGGGAGCAGCACAGATACGCAGTATTTT.

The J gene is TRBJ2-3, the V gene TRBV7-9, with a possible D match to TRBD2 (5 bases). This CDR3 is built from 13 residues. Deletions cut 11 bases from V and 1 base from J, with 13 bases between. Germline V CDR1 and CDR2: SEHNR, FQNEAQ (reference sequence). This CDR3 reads CARSRAGTDTQYF. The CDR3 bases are TGTGCCCGATCGCGGGCGGGCACAGATACGCAGTATTTT.

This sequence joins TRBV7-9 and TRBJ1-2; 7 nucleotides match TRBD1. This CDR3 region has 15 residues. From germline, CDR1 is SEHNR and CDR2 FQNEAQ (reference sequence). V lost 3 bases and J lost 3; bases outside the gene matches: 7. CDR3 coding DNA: TGTGCCAGCAGCTTTACAGGGGCCAACTACTATGGCTACACCTTC. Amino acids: CASSFTGANYYGYTF.

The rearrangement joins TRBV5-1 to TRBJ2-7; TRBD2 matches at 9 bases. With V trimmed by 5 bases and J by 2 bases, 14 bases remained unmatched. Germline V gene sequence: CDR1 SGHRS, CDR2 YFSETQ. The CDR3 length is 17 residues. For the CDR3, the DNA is TGCGCCAGCAGTTGGGGATCCTCGTCTAGCGGGACCTACGAGCAGTACTTC. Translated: CASSWGSSSSGTYEQYF.

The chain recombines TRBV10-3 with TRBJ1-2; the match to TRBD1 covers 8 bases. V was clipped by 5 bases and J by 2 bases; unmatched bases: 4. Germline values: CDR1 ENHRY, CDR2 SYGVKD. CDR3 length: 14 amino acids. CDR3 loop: CAISQGQDNYGYTF. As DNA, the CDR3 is TGTGCCATCAGTCAGGGACAGGACAACTATGGCTACACCTTC.

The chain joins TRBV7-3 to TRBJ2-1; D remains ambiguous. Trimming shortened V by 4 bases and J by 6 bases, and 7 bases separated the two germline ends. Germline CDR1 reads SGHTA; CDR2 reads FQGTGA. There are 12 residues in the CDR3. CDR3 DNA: TGTGCCAGCAGCTCCTCGGCCAATGAGCAGTTCTTC. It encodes CASSSSANEQFF. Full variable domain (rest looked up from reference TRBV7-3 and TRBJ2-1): GAGVSQTPSNKVTEKGKYVELRCDPISGHTALYWYRQSLGQGPEFLIYFQGTGAADDSGLPNDRFFAVRPEGSVSTLKIQRTERGDSAVYLCASSSSANEQFFGPGTRLTVL.

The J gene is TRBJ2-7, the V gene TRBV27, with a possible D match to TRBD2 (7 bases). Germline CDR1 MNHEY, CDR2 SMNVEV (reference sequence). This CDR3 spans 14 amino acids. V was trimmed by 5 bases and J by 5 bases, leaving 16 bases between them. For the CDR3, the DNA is TGTGCCAGCAGTGACTACGGGGGGCTCAACGAGCAGTACTTC. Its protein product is CASSDYGGLNEQYF.

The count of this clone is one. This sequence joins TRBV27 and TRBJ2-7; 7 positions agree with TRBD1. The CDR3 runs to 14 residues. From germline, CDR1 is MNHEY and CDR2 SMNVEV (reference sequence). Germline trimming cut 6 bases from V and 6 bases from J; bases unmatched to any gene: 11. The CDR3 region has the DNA TGTGCCAGCAGCCTAACTTTATACAGGGGCGAGCAGTACTTC. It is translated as CASSLTLYRGEQYF.

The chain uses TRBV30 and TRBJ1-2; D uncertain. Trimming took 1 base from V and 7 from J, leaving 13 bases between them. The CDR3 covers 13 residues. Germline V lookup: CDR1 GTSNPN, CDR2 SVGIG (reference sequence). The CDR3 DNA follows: TGTGCCTGGAGTGAACTTGTGAGGCGTGGCTACACCTTC. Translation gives CAWSELVRRGYTF.

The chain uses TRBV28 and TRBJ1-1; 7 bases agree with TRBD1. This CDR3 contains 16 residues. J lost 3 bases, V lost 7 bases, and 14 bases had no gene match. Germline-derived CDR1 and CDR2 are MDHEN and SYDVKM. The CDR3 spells CASTELTGALYTEAFF. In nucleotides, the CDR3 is TGTGCCAGCACCGAATTAACAGGGGCCCTATACACTGAAGCTTTCTTT.

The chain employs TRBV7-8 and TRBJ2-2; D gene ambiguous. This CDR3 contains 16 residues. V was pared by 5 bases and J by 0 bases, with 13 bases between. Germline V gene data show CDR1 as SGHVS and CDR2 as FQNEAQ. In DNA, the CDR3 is TGTGCCAGCAGCCGCCCGGCAGATTCGAACACCGGGGAGCTGTTTTTT. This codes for CASSRPADSNTGELFF.

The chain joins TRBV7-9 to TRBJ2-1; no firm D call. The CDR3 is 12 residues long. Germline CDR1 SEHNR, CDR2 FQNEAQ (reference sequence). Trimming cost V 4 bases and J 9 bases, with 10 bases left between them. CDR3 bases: TGTGCCAGCAGCTCCCTGTCTGGTGAGCAGTTCTTC. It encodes CASSSLSGEQFF.

In nucleotides, the CDR3 is TGTGCCAGCAGTTTATCGGGCCAGTCGAACACTGAAGCTTTCTTT. Translating gives CASSLSGQSNTEAFF. V is TRBV27 and J is TRBJ1-1; D is ambiguous. V gave up 0 bases and J gave up 1 base, with 9 bases separating them. In germline, CDR1 is MNHEY, CDR2 SMNVEV (reference sequence). The CDR3 totals 15 residues.

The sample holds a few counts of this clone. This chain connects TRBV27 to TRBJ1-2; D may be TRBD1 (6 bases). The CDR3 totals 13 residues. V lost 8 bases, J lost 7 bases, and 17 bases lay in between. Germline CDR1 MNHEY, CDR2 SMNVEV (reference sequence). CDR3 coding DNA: TGTGCCAGCTCCCCGGGGGGGGCTAGTGGCTACACCTTC. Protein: CASSPGGASGYTF.

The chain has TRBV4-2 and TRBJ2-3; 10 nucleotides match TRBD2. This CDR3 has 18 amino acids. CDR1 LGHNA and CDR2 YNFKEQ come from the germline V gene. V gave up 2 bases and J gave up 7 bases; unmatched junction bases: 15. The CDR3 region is CASSQYDFSGRVENTQYF. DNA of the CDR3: TGTGCCAGCAGCCAATATGATTTCAGCGGGAGGGTAGAGAATACGCAGTATTTT.

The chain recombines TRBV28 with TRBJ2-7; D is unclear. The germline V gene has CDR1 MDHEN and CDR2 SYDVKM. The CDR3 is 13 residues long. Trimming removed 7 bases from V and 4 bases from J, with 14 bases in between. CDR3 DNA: TGTGCCAGCAATACTAACACCCCTTACGAGCAGTACTTC. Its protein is CASNTNTPYEQYF.

CDR3 bases: TGTGCCAGCAGAGACACCGGGACTAGCGCCCAAGAGACCCAGTACTTC. It codes for CASRDTGTSAQETQYF. V gene TRBV7-9 combines with J gene TRBJ2-5; 10 bases are a match to TRBD2. V gave up 6 bases and J gave up 1 base; unmatched junction bases: 8. The CDR3 runs 16 residues. Per germline, CDR1 SEHNR and CDR2 FQNEAQ (reference sequence).

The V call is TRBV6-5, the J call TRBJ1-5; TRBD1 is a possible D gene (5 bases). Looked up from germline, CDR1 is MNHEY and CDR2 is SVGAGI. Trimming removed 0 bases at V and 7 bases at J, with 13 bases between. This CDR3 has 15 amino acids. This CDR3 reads CASSYSGGSLQPQHF. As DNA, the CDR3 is TGTGCCAGCAGTTACTCGGGGGGGTCTCTACAGCCCCAGCATTTT.